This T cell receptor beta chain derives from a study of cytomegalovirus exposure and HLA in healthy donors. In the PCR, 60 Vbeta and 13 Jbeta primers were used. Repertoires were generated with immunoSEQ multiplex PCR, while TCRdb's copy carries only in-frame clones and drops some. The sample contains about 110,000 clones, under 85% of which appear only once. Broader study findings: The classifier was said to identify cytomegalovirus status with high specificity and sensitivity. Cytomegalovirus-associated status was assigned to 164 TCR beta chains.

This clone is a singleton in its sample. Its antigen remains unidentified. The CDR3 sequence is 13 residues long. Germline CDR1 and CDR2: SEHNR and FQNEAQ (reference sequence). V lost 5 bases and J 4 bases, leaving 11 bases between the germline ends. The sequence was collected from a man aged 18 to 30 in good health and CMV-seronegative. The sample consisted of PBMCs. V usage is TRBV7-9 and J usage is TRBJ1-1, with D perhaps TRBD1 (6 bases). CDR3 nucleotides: TGTGCCAGCAGCCTGGGGGGGCTCACTGAAGCTTTCTTT. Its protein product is CASSLGGLTEAFF.